The sample holds one count of the clone carrying this T cell receptor beta chain. The antigen is undetermined. The PCR employed 60 Vbeta primers together with 13 Jbeta primers. Only in-frame clones appear in the TCRdb table, and some are missing; sequencing was by immunoSEQ multiplex PCR. The repertoire holds some 160,000 clones, 70% to 85% seen once, with under 2.5% in the top ten. V was clipped by 1 base and J by 8 bases, with 12 bases between them. From germline, CDR1 is GTSNPN and CDR2 SVGIG (reference sequence). The CDR3 contains 13 residues. This sample was taken from a study of cytomegalovirus exposure and HLA in healthy donors. Study-level findings and limits: Some TCR beta chains (roughly 150 of them) were listed as cytomegalovirus-associated. Most sequenced TCRs were rare (though some public TCRs occurred in many donors).

The V and J genes are TRBV30 and TRBJ2-1, with a possible D match to TRBD2 (6 bases). The receptor was derived from a man aged 45-60 years in good health and CMV-seropositive. The sample consisted of PBMCs. The CDR3 sequence is CAWSDTSLYEQFF. The CDR3 coding sequence is TGTGCCTGGAGTGATACTAGCCTCTATGAGCAGTTCTTC.